A selection of T cell receptor beta chains follows, all from one sample in a study of blood T cells in healthy people across ages. Using its own MiXCR run on the 5' RACE reads, TCRdb lists one record per CDR3 protein. Among some 370,000 distinct CDR3 sequences, roughly half were seen once, and the ten largest hold roughly 51%. The sample was blood. The source of these receptors is a man aged 55 to 70 in good health. CDR3s include the opening cysteine and the closing phenylalanine or tryptophan. The order of the fields is V gene, clone size, D gene, J gene, CDR3 protein, CDR3 DNA. The D gene is left open where the match is weak. Some rows have no size entry. The others give once, few or many, or a class for an expanded clone.

>TRBV6-1|NA|NA|TRBJ2-1
CASSGMGRMFF
TGTGCCAGCAGTGGAATGGGACGGATGTTCTTC
>TRBV29-1|many|NA|TRBJ2-3
CSVGGEDTQYF
TGCAGCGTTGGGGGGGAAGATACGCAGTATTTT
>TRBV20-1|NA|NA|TRBJ2-7
CSAYKPTGSYEQYF
TGCAGTGCTTACAAACCGACGGGCTCCTACGAGCAGTACTTC
>TRBV14|NA|TRBD1|TRBJ1-6
CASSQTQGANNSPPHF
TGTGCCAGCAGCCAAACACAGGGGGCGAACAATTCACCCCCCCACTTT
>TRBV2|few|TRBD1|TRBJ2-7
CASSERQGGSYEQYF
TGTGCCAGCAGTGAGAGACAGGGGGGCTCCTACGAGCAGTACTTC
>TRBV15|NA|TRBD2|TRBJ2-3
CAAQTGGTDTQYF
TGTGCCGCCCAGACGGGAGGGACAGATACGCAGTATTTT
>TRBV7-2|NA|TRBD2|TRBJ2-1
CASSSMSGRVSNEQLF
TGTGCCAGCAGCTCTATGAGCGGGAGAGTATCTAATGAGCAGTTATTC
>TRBV6-2/TRBV6-3|NA|TRBD1|TRBJ2-7
CASSPGRDRYNEQYF
TGTGCCAGCAGTCCCGGCAGGGACAGATACAATGAGCAGTACTTC
>TRBV2|NA|TRBD1|TRBJ2-3
CASTGQGAVTTDTQYF
TGTGCCAGCACGGGACAGGGCGCGGTAACCACAGATACGCAGTATTTT
>TRBV7-2|NA|NA|TRBJ2-4
CASSFDSSAKSIQYF
TGTGCCAGCAGCTTCGACTCTTCTGCCAAAAGCATTCAGTACTTC
>TRBV11-2|once|TRBD1|TRBJ2-7
CASSTSRRDRGRPYEQYF
TGTGCCAGCAGCACATCTAGAAGGGACAGGGGCCGACCCTACGAGCAGTACTTC
>TRBV20-1|NA|TRBD1|TRBJ2-5
CSATPGAQGTEETQYF
TGCAGTGCTACCCCAGGGGCACAGGGGACCGAAGAGACCCAGTACTTC
>TRBV20-1|few|TRBD2|TRBJ2-3
CSAGTSGGAGDTQYF
TGCAGTGCCGGAACTAGCGGGGGGGCCGGAGATACGCAGTATTTT
>TRBV30|NA|TRBD1|TRBJ1-1
CAWRQGARTEAFF
TGTGCCTGGAGACAGGGGGCGCGGACTGAAGCTTTCTTT
>TRBV7-2|NA|NA|TRBJ1-6
CASSLGRGSPLHF
TGTGCCAGCAGCTTAGGTAGAGGTTCACCCCTCCACTTT
>TRBV20-1|NA|NA|TRBJ2-7
CSARQSKGGEQYF
TGCAGTGCCCGACAGTCGAAAGGGGGCGAGCAGTACTTC
>TRBV20-1|few|NA|TRBJ2-1
CSARGGGQSEQFF
TGCAGTGCTAGAGGGGGTGGCCAGTCGGAGCAGTTCTTC
>TRBV27|once|NA|TRBJ2-1
CASSFHLPGEQFF
TGTGCCAGCAGTTTCCACCTACCGGGTGAGCAGTTCTTC
>TRBV3-1|NA|NA|TRBJ2-1
CASSQENTLVIHEQFF
TGTGCCAGCAGCCAAGAGAACACTCTAGTAATCCATGAGCAGTTCTTC
>TRBV20-1|NA|TRBD1|TRBJ2-4
CSASVRQGAFSEQYF
TGCAGTGCTAGCGTCCGGCAGGGGGCTTTCAGTGAGCAGTACTTC
>TRBV28|NA|NA|TRBJ2-7
CASSLGGPLYEQYF
TGTGCCAGCAGTTTAGGCGGTCCCTTATACGAGCAGTACTTC
>TRBV9|NA|NA|TRBJ2-3
CASSPVVVGGDTQYF
TGTGCCAGCAGCCCCGTAGTAGTAGGGGGAGATACGCAGTATTTT